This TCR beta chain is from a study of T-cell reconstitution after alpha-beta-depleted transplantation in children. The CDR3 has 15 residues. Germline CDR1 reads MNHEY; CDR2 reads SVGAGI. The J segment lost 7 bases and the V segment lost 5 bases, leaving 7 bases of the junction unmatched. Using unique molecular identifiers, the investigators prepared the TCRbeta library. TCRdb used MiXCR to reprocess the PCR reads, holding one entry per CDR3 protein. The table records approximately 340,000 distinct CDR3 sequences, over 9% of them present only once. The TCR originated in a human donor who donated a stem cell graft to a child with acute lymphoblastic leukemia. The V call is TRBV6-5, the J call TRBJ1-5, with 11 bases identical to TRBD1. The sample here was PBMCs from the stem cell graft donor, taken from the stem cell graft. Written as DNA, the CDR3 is TGTGCCAGCAGTCGCGGACAGGGGGCTGTGCAGCCCCAGCATTTT. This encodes CASSRGQGAVQPQHF.